The sample holds many counts of the clone carrying this T cell receptor beta chain. TCRdb reanalysed the 5' RACE reads using MiXCR and keeps one entry per CDR3 protein. The sample records about 46,000 distinct CDR3 sequences, around 1.9% being singletons. The entry originates in a study of neurological immune-mediated disorders. The sequenced sample consisted of PBMCs. The receptor comes from a woman between 35 and 50 years old with multiple sclerosis.

The CDR3 DNA follows: TGTGCCAGCAGCTCCCCCGGGGGACCTCTGGGCGAGCAGTACTTC. Residues: CASSSPGGPLGEQYF. The J gene is TRBJ2-7, the V gene TRBV6-5; D is perhaps TRBD2 (6 bases). CDR3 size: 15 residues. Trimming stripped 6 bases from V and 6 bases from J, with 21 bases between. Germline values: CDR1 MNHEY, CDR2 SVGAGI.